This record concerns one T cell receptor beta chain sequence. Its antigen is unidentified. These data belong to a study of shared clonotypes between healthy human individuals. Study as a whole: Three CD4 naive, three CD4 memory, two CD8 naive and one CD8 memory plate were used per donor. Findings and limits, study-wide: All-four-donor shared clonotypes had higher generation probabilities than non-shared clonotypes did.

Produced via immunoSEQ multiplex PCR; TCRdb's table is partial and in-frame only. Here the sample spans over 950,000 clones, roughly 80% being singletons. The V segment lost 7 bases and the J segment 1 base; nucleotides outside the gene matches: 8. Germline assignment: CDR1 SQVTM and CDR2 ANQGSEA. CDR3 length equals 15 residues. The donors, healthy adults who were HIV-negative, had experienced no recent acute infections or vaccinations. The sequencing input was memory CD4+ T cells from PBMCs. The sample's subset: CD45RA-negative fraction. V gene TRBV29-1 combines with J gene TRBJ2-1; 9 bases align to TRBD1. The sequence was obtained from a man younger than 35 in good health. Some clones in this sample may be carry-over from other donors' samples. The CDR3 loop reads CSAVPGQGSYNEQFF. Written as DNA, the CDR3 is TGCAGCGCCGTCCCGGGACAGGGTTCCTACAATGAGCAGTTCTTC.